This T cell receptor beta chain was found in a study of cytomegalovirus exposure and HLA in healthy donors. Study at large: Inside one of the first data releases sat about 85 million unique TCRs taken from HLA-typed donors.

The PCR had 60 Vbeta and 13 Jbeta primers. Data came from immunoSEQ multiplex PCR; TCRdb stores just in-frame clones and leaves some out. The sample has around 200,000 clones; about four fifths are singletons. Notes on this clone: Its specificity is unknown.

Study results and caveats: Using the classifier, cytomegalovirus status was reportedly diagnosed with high specificity and sensitivity. Most of the TCR beta V segments (in an earlier analysis) were productive either about 87% or about 30% of the time. Researchers counted roughly 150 TCR beta chains as cytomegalovirus-associated.

The CDR3 covers 12 residues. V lost 4 bases to trimming and J lost 5 bases, with 8 bases between them. Germline CDR1 reads ENHRY; CDR2 reads SYGVKD. The sequence was collected from a man aged 35-49 years in good health and CMV-seropositive. Sequencing was carried out using PBMCs. The V call is TRBV10-3, the J call TRBJ2-5, with no clear D. The CDR3 is CAISGQSETQYF. The DNA for the CDR3 is TGTGCCATCAGTGGACAATCGGAGACCCAGTACTTC.